The 4 T cell receptor beta chains reported below all come from one sample, sequenced in a study of cytomegalovirus exposure and HLA in healthy donors. PCR used 60 Vbeta primers and 13 Jbeta primers. The protocol was immunoSEQ multiplex PCR, while the TCRdb copy is restricted to in-frame clones and leaves out a portion. The repertoire includes approximately 110,000 clones, 77% of them detected once, and 3.7% sits in the top ten. Sequenced input: PBMCs. These receptors originate from a human donor in good health.

The CDR3 coding sequence is TGCGCCAGCAGCCGGACAGGGGACACAGATACGCAGTATTTT. The encoded protein is CASSRTGDTDTQYF. The rearrangement links TRBV5-1 to TRBJ2-3; TRBD1 aligns across 9 bases. This CDR3 contains 14 residues. V shed 4 bases, J shed 2 bases, and the junction held 2 bases outside the gene matches. Germline CDR1 is SGHRS and CDR2 is YFSETQ.

The chain uses TRBV7-6 and TRBJ2-1, with TRBD2 identical over 7 bases. Germline V gives CDR1 SGHVS, CDR2 FNYEAQ. After removal of 1 base from V and 8 bases from J, the junction contained 11 bases not matched to a gene. The CDR3 has 16 amino acids. CDR3 region: CASSLGGLGWEDEQFF. CDR3 sequence (DNA): TGTGCCAGCAGCTTAGGTGGACTAGGATGGGAGGATGAGCAGTTCTTC.

V is TRBV7-9 and J is TRBJ2-6; tentative D call: TRBD2 (5 bases). Germline CDR1 is SEHNR and CDR2 is FQNEAQ (reference sequence). V lost 2 bases and J lost 4, with 12 bases in between. The CDR3 sequence is 16 residues long. The CDR3 bases are TGTGCCAGCAGCTTAAGGTCCGGGGTCGGGGCCAACGTCCTGACTTTC. Translating it yields CASSLRSGVGANVLTF.

This clone was seen only once. The chain has TRBV6-5 and TRBJ2-7; TRBD1 might be the D (6 bases). CDR1 MNHEY and CDR2 SVGAGI come from the germline V gene. This CDR3 spans 15 amino acids. V was shortened by 6 bases and J by 3 bases, with 18 bases between the two germline ends. The CDR3 DNA follows: TGTGCCAGCAGAATAATACAGGGAAGTAGCTACGAGCAGTACTTC. It translates to CASRIIQGSSYEQYF.